The rows below give T cell receptor beta chains drawn from one sample of a study of breast tumors, draining lymph nodes, adjacent tissues. From the multiplex PCR reads, TCRdb called clonotypes with MiXCR, one entry per CDR3 protein. The sample consists of about 6,600 distinct CDR3 sequences, roughly 44% of them appearing once. The specimen sequenced was tumor-adjacent breast tissue. Every receptor here comes from a female donor with breast cancer. Some clones in this sample may be carry-over from other donors' samples. CDR3s include the opening cysteine and the closing phenylalanine or tryptophan. D genes are given only for firm matches. A row's size may be missing; if present it is once, few, many or a size class.

>many|TRBJ1-4|TRBV27|-
CASPRGRVRVNEKLFF
TGTGCCAGTCCTCGGGGGCGCGTTAGGGTTAATGAAAAACTGTTTTTT
>medium-sized|TRBJ1-2|TRBV4-3|-
CASSQDWGEDYGYTF
TGCGCCAGCAGCCAAGATTGGGGTGAGGACTATGGCTACACCTTC
>medium-sized|TRBJ2-2|TRBV5-5|-
CASSFRVTGELFF
TGTGCCAGCAGCTTCAGGGTCACCGGGGAGCTGTTTTTT
>many|TRBJ2-1|TRBV6-5|TRBD1
CASSYHTGTGVNEQFF
TGTGCCAGCAGTTACCATACCGGGACAGGGGTCAATGAGCAGTTCTTC
>-|TRBJ2-3|TRBV18|-
CASSPDRTSTDTQYF
TGTGCCAGCTCACCTGACAGGACTAGCACAGATACGCAGTATTTT
>-|TRBJ1-1|TRBV11-3|-
CASSFSPWQTMNTEAFF
TGTGCCAGCAGCTTTAGCCCGTGGCAGACCATGAACACTGAAGCTTTCTTT
>medium-sized|TRBJ2-3|TRBV9|TRBD2
CASSLTSGESTDTQYF
TGTGCCAGCAGCCTTACTAGCGGGGAAAGCACAGATACGCAGTATTTT
>few|TRBJ1-6|TRBV30|-
CAWKGQSNNSPLHF
TGTGCCTGGAAAGGCCAGAGTAATAATTCACCCCTCCACTTT
>-|TRBJ2-1|TRBV24-1|TRBD1
CASSDPGQGVSSEQFF
TGTGCCTCCAGTGATCCCGGACAGGGGGTATCCAGTGAGCAGTTCTTC
>-|TRBJ2-7|TRBV6-1|TRBD2
CASSEGLAPSYEQYF
TGTGCCAGCAGTGAAGGACTAGCGCCCTCCTACGAGCAGTACTTC
>-|TRBJ2-7|TRBV28|TRBD1
CASRTSGTGHYEQYF
TGTGCCAGCAGAACATCCGGGACAGGGCACTACGAGCAGTACTTC